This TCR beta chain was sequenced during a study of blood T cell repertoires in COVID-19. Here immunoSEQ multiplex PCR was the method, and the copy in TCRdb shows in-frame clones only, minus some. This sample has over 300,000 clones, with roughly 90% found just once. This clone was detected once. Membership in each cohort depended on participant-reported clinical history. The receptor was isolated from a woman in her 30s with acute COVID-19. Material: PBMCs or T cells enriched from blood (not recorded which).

CDR3 in DNA: TGTGCCACCAGTGATTCACGAAGAGACACAGATACGCAGTATTTT. This translates into CATSDSRRDTDTQYF. The V call is TRBV24-1, the J call TRBJ2-3; D is uncertain. The germline gives CDR1 KGHDR, CDR2 SFDVKD. Deletions cut 2 bases from V and 2 bases from J, with 10 bases between. The CDR3 consists of 15 residues.